The source of this T cell receptor beta chain is a study of blood T cell repertoires in COVID-19. Turning to the study itself: PBMCs, B-cell-depleted T cells, or T cells were the source of the cDNA or gDNA that made up the material.

Libraries were prepared by immunoSEQ multiplex PCR; TCRdb keeps only in-frame clonotypes and omits some of them. The table includes some 460,000 clones, 80% to 90% detected once. This CDR3 comprises 14 residues. Germline V gives CDR1 SGHTA, CDR2 FQGTGA. V gave up 4 bases and J gave up 2 bases; unmatched junction bases: 3. The sequence came from a woman aged 25 to 39 with acute or convalescent COVID-19. Source material: peripheral blood. This chain uses TRBV7-3 with TRBJ2-3; 7 bases match TRBD2. CDR3 nucleotide sequence: TGTGCCAGCAGCTCGGGACTAATCACAGATACGCAGTATTTT. This codes for CASSSGLITDTQYF. Full variable domain (remainder filled in from reference TRBV7-3 and TRBJ2-3): GAGVSQTPSNKVTEKGKYVELRCDPISGHTALYWYRQSLGQGPEFLIYFQGTGAADDSGLPNDRFFAVRPEGSVSTLKIQRTERGDSAVYLCASSSGLITDTQYFGPGTRLTVL.